The 27 T cell receptor beta chains given below trace back to one sample, sequenced in a study of metastatic and nonmetastatic thyroid tumors. Through MiXCR, TCRdb re-clonotyped the PCR reads. The sample yields more than 15,000 clones, around a quarter seen once. Among the patients, none had received any treatment before thyroid surgery. The sample consisted of blood. Every receptor here comes from a female donor with papillary thyroid cancer or a benign thyroid nodule (not recorded which). Some clones in this sample may be carry-over from other donors' samples.

This clone was found many times. This chain joins TRBV18 and TRBJ1-1; D call uncertain. The germline V gene encodes CDR1 KGHSH and CDR2 LQKENI. This CDR3 spans 13 amino acids. The V end lost 6 bases, the J end lost 7 bases, and 15 bases lay between the germline ends. CDR3 sequence reads: CASSPSSVGEAFF. DNA for the CDR3: TGTGCCAGCTCGCCGTCGTCAGTGGGTGAAGCTTTCTTT.

This clone was counted only a few times. The chain is built from TRBV6-4 and TRBJ2-3; a possible D gene is TRBD2 (5 bases). V gave up 2 bases and J gave up 2 bases, with 17 bases separating them. CDR1 is MRHNA, CDR2 SNTAGT, per germline. The CDR3 has 17 amino acids. CDR3 coding DNA: TGTGCCAGCAGTGACCATCGGGGTGCATGGTCCACAGATACGCAGTATTTT. Protein sequence: CASSDHRGAWSTDTQYF.

This clone has a handful of counts. The genes are TRBV6-2 or TRBV6-3 and TRBJ2-1, with 12 bases fitting TRBD2. The germline CDR1 and CDR2 sequences are MNHEY and SVGEGT. This CDR3 contains 15 residues. Losses at the gene ends were 6 bases for V and 9 bases for J; bases not matched to a gene: 9. DNA for the CDR3: TGTGCCAGCAGCCGACTAGCGGGAGCGCCCCGTGAGCAGTTCTTC. This translates into CASSRLAGAPREQFF.

The rearrangement uses TRBV4-3 and TRBJ1-3, with TRBD1 matching 8 bases. Germline CDR1 is LGHNA and CDR2 is YSLEER. V shed 1 base, J shed 3 bases, and the junction held 2 bases outside the gene matches. The CDR3 has 15 residues. This chain's CDR3 is CASSQGTGYGNTIYF. CDR3 nucleotides: TGCGCCAGCAGCCAAGGGACAGGGTATGGAAACACCATATATTTT.

This clone was picked up many times. This chain uses TRBV7-2 with TRBJ2-5; 9 bases are shared with TRBD2. Trimming removed 1 base from V and 3 bases from J; junction bases left unmatched: 15. The CDR3 has 19 amino acids. In germline, CDR1 is SGHTA, CDR2 FQGNSA. The CDR3 loop reads CASSLGPPAGGGEEETQYF. The CDR3 bases are TGTGCCAGCAGCTTAGGGCCCCCAGCGGGAGGAGGGGAAGAAGAGACCCAGTACTTC.

Turning to this clone: A much larger clone lies one base from this, so it may be a read error. The genes are TRBV12-3 or TRBV12-4 and TRBJ1-5; D is unclear. The V gene lost 5 bases and the J gene lost 2 bases, with 10 bases spanning the gap. The length of the CDR3 is 14 residues. DNA of the CDR3: TGTGCCAGCAGTGGGGTCTTCTGCAATCAGCCCCAGCATTTT. Protein sequence: CASSGVFCNQPQHF.

This clone qualifies as medium-sized. The gene calls are TRBV28 and TRBJ2-1; a possible D gene is TRBD1 (6 bases). With 2 bases removed from V and 14 bases from J, the gap between germline ends came to 13 bases. From germline, CDR1 is MDHEN and CDR2 SYDVKM. This CDR3 region has 12 residues. CDR3 residues: CASSLITGWEFF. DNA for the CDR3: TGTGCCAGCAGTTTAATCACAGGGTGGGAGTTCTTC.

This clone was found a few times. CDR3 DNA sequence: TGTGCCAGCTCGTGGACAAGGGGGACGAACACCGGGGAGCTGTTTTTT. Protein sequence: CASSWTRGTNTGELFF. The chain combines TRBV6-1 with TRBJ2-2; tentative D call: TRBD1 (6 bases). Trimming took off 8 bases at V and 0 bases at J, with 16 bases between the two ends. The length of the CDR3 is 16 residues. From germline, CDR1 is MNHNS and CDR2 SASEGT.

The chain employs TRBV6-1 and TRBJ2-7, with TRBD1 matching over 7 bases. V lost 5 bases and J lost 7; bases outside the gene matches: 2. The CDR3 is 11 residues long. Germline V gene lookup returns CDR1 MNHNS and CDR2 SASEGT. CDR3 residues: CASSQQGEQYF. The CDR3, as DNA: TGTGCCAGCAGTCAACAGGGGGAGCAGTACTTC.

By share, this clone counts as medium-sized. The chain combines TRBV20-1 with TRBJ2-7, with TRBD2 matching 8 bases. V shed 1 base, J shed 6 bases, and the junction held 11 bases outside the gene matches. The CDR3 has 15 residues. CDR1 DFQATT and CDR2 SNEGSKA come from the germline V gene (reference sequence). This chain's CDR3 is CSARVRLALDSEQYF. CDR3 nucleotide sequence: TGCAGTGCTAGAGTGAGACTAGCGCTGGATTCCGAGCAGTACTTC.

The DNA for the CDR3 is TGTGCCAGCAGCTTAGGTAAACGCGGACTAGCGGGAGTATCACCGTTCTTC. Translation gives CASSLGKRGLAGVSPFF. The V gene is TRBV11-2, the J gene TRBJ2-1; TRBD2 aligns across 13 bases. Germline CDR1 is SGHAT and CDR2 is FQNNGV. The CDR3 sequence is 17 residues long. The V gene end was trimmed by 1 base and the J gene end by 15 bases; junction bases not matched to a gene: 15.

This sequence joins TRBV18 and TRBJ1-6; the D is unclear. Germline V gene lookup returns CDR1 KGHSH and CDR2 LQKENI. The V end was cut by 3 bases, the J end by 8 bases, with 17 bases between. The CDR3 loop spans 16 amino acids. The CDR3: CASSPSDGTQHSPLHF. CDR3 in DNA: TGTGCCAGCTCACCGTCGGACGGAACCCAACATTCACCCCTCCACTTT.

The chain is built from TRBV2 and TRBJ1-6; D might be TRBD1 (6 bases). The germline V gene has CDR1 SNHLY and CDR2 FYNNEI. V was trimmed by 10 bases and J by 5 bases, leaving 15 bases between them. The CDR3 totals 14 residues. The CDR3 reads CATLVQGNNSPLHF. Written as DNA, the CDR3 is TGTGCCACCCTAGTACAGGGTAATAATTCACCCCTCCACTTT.

By share, this clone ranks as medium-sized. The chain carries TRBV20-1 and TRBJ2-3; TRBD2 matches at 14 bases. Germline V gene lookup returns CDR1 DFQATT and CDR2 SNEGSKA (reference sequence). The CDR3 is 16 residues long. V trimming: 4 bases; J trimming: 2 bases; junction bases outside the gene matches: 5. CDR3 residues: CSATRTSGGYTDTQYF. The CDR3 DNA is TGCAGTGCTACCCGGACTAGCGGGGGGTACACAGATACGCAGTATTTT.

The rearrangement joins TRBV6-5 to TRBJ1-2; a possible D gene is TRBD1 (5 bases). CDR1 is MNHEY and CDR2 is SVGAGI in the germline V gene. This CDR3 has 15 amino acids. V was trimmed by 6 bases and J by 3 bases, leaving 17 bases between them. CDR3 in DNA: TGTGCCAGCAGATCCTCCGGTACAGGATACTATGGCTACACCTTC. It specifies CASRSSGTGYYGYTF.

This chain connects TRBV20-1 to TRBJ2-1; 9 bases map to TRBD2. V lost 5 bases and J lost 5; bases outside the gene matches: 7. This CDR3 contains 14 residues. Looked up from germline, CDR1 is DFQATT and CDR2 is SNEGSKA (reference sequence). CDR3 sequence reads: CSAGWVAGDNEQFF. As DNA, the CDR3 is TGCAGTGCTGGGTGGGTAGCGGGAGACAATGAGCAGTTCTTC.

The gene calls are TRBV5-5 and TRBJ2-7; D is ambiguous. Germline V gives CDR1 SGHKS, CDR2 YYEKEE (reference sequence). The CDR3 is made up of 16 amino acids. The V and J ends lost 3 bases and 1 base respectively, with 17 bases between them. Here the CDR3 reads CASSWIAATVSYEQYF. The CDR3 DNA reads TGTGCCAGCAGCTGGATCGCCGCGACTGTGTCCTACGAGCAGTACTTC.

The chain combines TRBV7-2 with TRBJ2-7, with unresolved D. The CDR3 sequence is 13 residues long. The germline gives CDR1 SGHTA, CDR2 FQGNSA. V lost 1 base and J lost 5, with 9 bases in between. The CDR3 nucleotides read TGTGCCAGCAGCTTAGTATTCGGCGACGAGCAGTACTTC. It specifies CASSLVFGDEQYF.

Details on this clone: Mismatch with germline at one junction end may stem from a read error. This rearrangement joins TRBV11-1 to TRBJ2-3; no definite D call. The CDR3 loop spans 15 amino acids. Germline CDR1 is SGHAT and CDR2 is FQDESV (reference sequence). CDR3 sequence: CASSLVPRSTVTQYF. Here the CDR3 DNA reads TGTGCCAGCAGCTTAGTGCCCCGTAGCACAGTTACGCAGTATTTT.

This sequence joins TRBV6-1 and TRBJ2-7, with D possibly TRBD1 on 6 matching bases. This CDR3 has 13 residues. The V and J ends lost 5 bases and 2 bases respectively, with 10 bases between them. CDR1 is MNHNS, CDR2 SASEGT, per germline. Here the CDR3 DNA reads TGTGCCAGCAGTTCACAGGGTCCCTACGAGCAGTACTTC. It yields the protein CASSSQGPYEQYF.

The rearrangement joins TRBV4-2 to TRBJ2-5; no reliable D call. Germline CDR1 reads LGHNA; CDR2 reads YNFKEQ. This CDR3 region has 14 residues. The V end was cut by 0 bases, the J end by 1 base, with 6 bases between. This chain's CDR3 is CASSQESVQETQYF. The CDR3 bases are TGTGCCAGCAGCCAAGAAAGCGTCCAAGAGACCCAGTACTTC.

A few counts support this clone. V usage is TRBV30 and J usage is TRBJ1-1; D gene unclear. The germline V gene has CDR1 GTSNPN and CDR2 SVGIG (reference sequence). V was shortened by 4 bases and J by 0 bases, with 12 bases between the two germline ends. The CDR3 is 14 residues long. CDR3 protein: CAWTPRQMNTEAFF. The CDR3 DNA sequence: TGTGCCTGGACCCCACGGCAGATGAACACTGAAGCTTTCTTT.

This chain links TRBV4-2 with TRBJ1-2; D ambiguous. Germline CDR1 reads LGHNA; CDR2 reads YNFKEQ. V was clipped by 1 base and J by 10 bases, with 7 bases between them. The CDR3 loop spans 11 amino acids. The CDR3 sequence: CASSQVESYTF. CDR3 nucleotides: TGTGCCAGCAGCCAAGTGGAATCCTACACCTTC.

This clone occurred a few times. CDR3 in amino acids: CATLRGYTGELFF. The CDR3 nucleotides read TGTGCCACCCTTAGGGGGTACACCGGGGAGCTGTTTTTT. The gene calls are TRBV24-1 and TRBJ2-2; weak D call: TRBD1 (6 bases). CDR1 and CDR2 (germline): KGHDR, SFDVKD. V lost 9 bases, J lost 3 bases, and 10 bases lay in between. CDR3 length equals 13 residues.

J is TRBJ1-1 and V is TRBV29-1, with D possibly TRBD1 on 5 matching bases. Deletions cut 6 bases from V and 1 base from J, with 12 bases between. Germline lookup yields CDR1 SQVTM and CDR2 ANQGSEA. The CDR3 length is 13 residues. The CDR3: CSVGGMSNTEAFF. CDR3 bases: TGCAGCGTGGGGGGGATGTCGAACACTGAAGCTTTCTTT.

In this sample, this clone turned up many times. V and J are TRBV4-3 and TRBJ2-5, with 10 bases that match TRBD1. The V segment lost 3 bases and the J segment 10 bases; nucleotides outside the gene matches: 8. The germline V gene has CDR1 LGHNA and CDR2 YSLEER. CDR3 length: 14 residues. The CDR3: CASSQAGTGVNQYF. The CDR3 DNA follows: TGCGCCAGCAGCCAGGCCGGGACAGGGGTTAACCAGTACTTC.

CDR3 nucleotides: TGCAGTGCTAGAGGATGGGACATCGTCTCCTACGAGCAGTACTTC. It is translated as CSARGWDIVSYEQYF. The J gene is TRBJ2-7, the V gene TRBV20-1, with D possibly matching TRBD1 (6 bases). Germline CDR1 is DFQATT and CDR2 is SNEGSKA (reference sequence). With 1 base removed from V and 0 bases from J, the gap between germline ends came to 13 bases. This CDR3 spans 15 amino acids.